This T cell receptor beta chain was profiled in a study of cytomegalovirus exposure and HLA in healthy donors. Across the whole study: Later, an analysis reported that the 95 to 150 validation repertoires had used the same platform as the approximately 630 first-cohort repertoires.

From germline, CDR1 is SQVTM and CDR2 ANQGSEA. V was pared by 3 bases and J by 4 bases, with 6 bases of the junction left unmatched. This CDR3 has 14 residues. General study findings and limits: Subsequent analysis found a tendency for first-cohort TCR clusters to co-occur within the 95 to 150 validation repertoires. The study flagged about 160 TCR beta chains as cytomegalovirus-associated. Reportedly, diagnosis of cytomegalovirus status by the classifier showed high specificity and sensitivity.

Concerning this clone itself: Its antigen remains unidentified.

Sequencing used immunoSEQ multiplex PCR; TCRdb keeps in-frame clones, though not all of them. The sample shows about 98,000 clones, roughly nine tenths of them seen only once. Sequencing input: PBMCs. The rearrangement links TRBV29-1 to TRBJ1-1; TRBD1 agrees at 9 bases. The sequence was obtained from a woman in her 30s in good health and CMV-seronegative. CDR3 in DNA: TGCAGCGTTGACCCAGGACAGGGGAGCACTGAAGCTTTCTTT. Its translation is CSVDPGQGSTEAFF.